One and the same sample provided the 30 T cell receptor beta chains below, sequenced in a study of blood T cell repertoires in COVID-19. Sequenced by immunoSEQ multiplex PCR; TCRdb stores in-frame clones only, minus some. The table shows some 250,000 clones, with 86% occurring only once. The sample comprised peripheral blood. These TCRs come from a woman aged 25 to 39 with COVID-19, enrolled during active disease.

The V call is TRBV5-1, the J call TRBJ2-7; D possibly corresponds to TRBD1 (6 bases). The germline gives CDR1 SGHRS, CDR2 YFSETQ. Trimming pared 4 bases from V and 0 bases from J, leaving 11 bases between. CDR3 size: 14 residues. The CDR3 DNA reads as TGCGCCAGCAGCAATCTGGGGGCCTCCTACGAGCAGTACTTC. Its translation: CASSNLGASYEQYF.

CDR3 protein: CASSQGLAGNYEQYF. Written as DNA, the CDR3 is TGTGCCAGCAGCCAGGGACTAGCGGGGAACTACGAGCAGTACTTC. This chain joins TRBV9 and TRBJ2-7, with TRBD2 matching over 13 bases. Germline V gene lookup returns CDR1 SGDLS and CDR2 YYNGEE. The CDR3 runs to 15 residues. V trimming: 4 bases; J trimming: 3 bases; junction bases outside the gene matches: 4. Full variable domain (outside the CDR3, taken from reference TRBV9 and TRBJ2-7): DSGVTQTPKHLITATGQRVTLRCSPRSGDLSVYWYQQSLDQGLQFLIQYYNGEERAKGNILERFSAQQFPDLHSELNLSSLELGDSALYFCASSQGLAGNYEQYFGPGTRLTVT.

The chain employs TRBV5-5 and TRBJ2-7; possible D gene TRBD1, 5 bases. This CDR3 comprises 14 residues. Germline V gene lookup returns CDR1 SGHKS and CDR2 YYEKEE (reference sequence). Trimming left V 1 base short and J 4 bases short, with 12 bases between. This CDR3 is CASSLSRVGYEQYF. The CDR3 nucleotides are TGTGCCAGCAGCTTGTCCAGGGTCGGATACGAGCAGTACTTC.

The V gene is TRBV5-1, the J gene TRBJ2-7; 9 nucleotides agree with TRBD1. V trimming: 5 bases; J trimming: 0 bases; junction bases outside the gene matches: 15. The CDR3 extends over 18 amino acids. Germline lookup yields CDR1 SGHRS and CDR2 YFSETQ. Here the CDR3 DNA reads TGCGCCAGCAGTCCGCCGCAGGTGGGACAGGGATTCTCCTACGAGCAGTACTTC. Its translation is CASSPPQVGQGFSYEQYF.

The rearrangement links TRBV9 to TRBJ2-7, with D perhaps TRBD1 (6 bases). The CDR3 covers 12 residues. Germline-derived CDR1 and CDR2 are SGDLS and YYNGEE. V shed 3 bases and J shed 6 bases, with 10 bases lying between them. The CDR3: CASSADRFEQYF. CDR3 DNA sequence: TGTGCCAGCAGCGCAGACAGGTTCGAGCAGTACTTC. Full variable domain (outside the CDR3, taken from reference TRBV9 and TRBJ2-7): DSGVTQTPKHLITATGQRVTLRCSPRSGDLSVYWYQQSLDQGLQFLIQYYNGEERAKGNILERFSAQQFPDLHSELNLSSLELGDSALYFCASSADRFEQYFGPGTRLTVT.

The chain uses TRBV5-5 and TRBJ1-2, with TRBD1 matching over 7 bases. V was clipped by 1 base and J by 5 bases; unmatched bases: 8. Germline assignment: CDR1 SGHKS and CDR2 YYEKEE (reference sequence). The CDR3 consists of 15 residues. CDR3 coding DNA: TGTGCCAGCAGCTTGTCGGGGCCACAGGGGTATGGCTACACCTTC. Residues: CASSLSGPQGYGYTF.

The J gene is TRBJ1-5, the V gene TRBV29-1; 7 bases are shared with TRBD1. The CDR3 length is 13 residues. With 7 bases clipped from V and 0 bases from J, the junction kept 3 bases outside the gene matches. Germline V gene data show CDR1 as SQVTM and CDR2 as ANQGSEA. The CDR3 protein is CSGDRSSNQPQHF. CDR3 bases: TGCAGCGGGGACAGATCTAGCAATCAGCCCCAGCATTTT.

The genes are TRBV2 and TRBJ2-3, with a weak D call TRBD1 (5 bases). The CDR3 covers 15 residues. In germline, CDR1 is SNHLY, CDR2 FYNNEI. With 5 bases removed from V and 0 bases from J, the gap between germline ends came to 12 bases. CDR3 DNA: TGTGCCAGCAGTCAATACGACAGAAGCACAGATACGCAGTATTTT. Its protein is CASSQYDRSTDTQYF.

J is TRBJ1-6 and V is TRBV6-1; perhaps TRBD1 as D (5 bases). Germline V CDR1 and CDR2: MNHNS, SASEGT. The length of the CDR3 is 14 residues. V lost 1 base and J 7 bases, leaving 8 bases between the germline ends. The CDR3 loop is CASSEGGANSPLHF. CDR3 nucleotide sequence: TGTGCCAGCAGTGAAGGGGGCGCGAATTCACCCCTCCACTTT.

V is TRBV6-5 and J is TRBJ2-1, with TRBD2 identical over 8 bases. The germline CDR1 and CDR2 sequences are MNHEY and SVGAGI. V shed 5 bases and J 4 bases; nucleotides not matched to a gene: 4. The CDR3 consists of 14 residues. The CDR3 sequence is CASSLGGGYNEQFF. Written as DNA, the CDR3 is TGTGCCAGCAGTCTCGGGGGGGGGTACAATGAGCAGTTCTTC.

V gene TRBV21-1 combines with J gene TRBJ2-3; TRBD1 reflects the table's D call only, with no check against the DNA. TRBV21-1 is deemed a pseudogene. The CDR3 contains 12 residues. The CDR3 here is CASSAQRHTQYF. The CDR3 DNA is TGTGCCAGCAGCGCACAGAGACATACGCAGTATTTT.

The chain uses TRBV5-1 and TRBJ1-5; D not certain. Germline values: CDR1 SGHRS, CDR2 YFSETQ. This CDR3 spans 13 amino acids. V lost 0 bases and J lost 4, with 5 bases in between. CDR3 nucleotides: TGCGCCAGCAGCTTGGGAGATAATCAGCCCCAGCATTTT. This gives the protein CASSLGDNQPQHF.

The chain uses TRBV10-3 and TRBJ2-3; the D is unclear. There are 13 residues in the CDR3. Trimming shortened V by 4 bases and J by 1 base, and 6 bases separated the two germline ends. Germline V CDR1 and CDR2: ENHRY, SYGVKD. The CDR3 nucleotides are TGTGCCATCAGTGGGCAGGGCACAGATACGCAGTATTTT. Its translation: CAISGQGTDTQYF.

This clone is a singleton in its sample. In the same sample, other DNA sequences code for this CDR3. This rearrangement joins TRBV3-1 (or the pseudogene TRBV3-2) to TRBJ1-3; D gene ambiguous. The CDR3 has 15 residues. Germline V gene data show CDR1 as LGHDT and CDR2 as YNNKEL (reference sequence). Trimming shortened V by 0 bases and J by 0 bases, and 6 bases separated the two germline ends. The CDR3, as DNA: TGTGCCAGCAGCCAAGACTTGTACTCTGGAAACACCATATATTTT. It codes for CASSQDLYSGNTIYF.

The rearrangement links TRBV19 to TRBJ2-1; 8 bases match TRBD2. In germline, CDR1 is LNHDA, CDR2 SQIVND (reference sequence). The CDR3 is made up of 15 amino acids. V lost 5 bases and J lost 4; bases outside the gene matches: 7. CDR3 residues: CASSVAGGFYNEQFF. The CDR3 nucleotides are TGTGCCAGTAGTGTCGCGGGGGGCTTTTACAATGAGCAGTTCTTC.

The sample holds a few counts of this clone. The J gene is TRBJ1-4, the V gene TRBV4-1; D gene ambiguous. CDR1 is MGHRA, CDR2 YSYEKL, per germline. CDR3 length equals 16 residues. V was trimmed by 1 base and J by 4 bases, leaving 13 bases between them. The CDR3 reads CASSQVLRGYNEKLFF. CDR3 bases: TGCGCCAGCAGCCAAGTTTTACGGGGATATAATGAAAAACTGTTTTTT.

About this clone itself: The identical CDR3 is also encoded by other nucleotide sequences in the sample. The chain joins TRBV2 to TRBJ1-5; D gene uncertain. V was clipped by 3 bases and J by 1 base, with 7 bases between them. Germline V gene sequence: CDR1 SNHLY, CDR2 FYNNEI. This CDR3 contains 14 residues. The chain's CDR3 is CASSDGDSNQPQHF. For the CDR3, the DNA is TGTGCCAGCAGTGACGGAGACAGCAATCAGCCCCAGCATTTT. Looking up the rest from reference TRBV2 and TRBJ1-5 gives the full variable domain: EPEVTQTPSHQVTQMGQEVILRCVPISNHLYFYWYRQILGQKVEFLVSFYNNEISEKSEIFDDQFSVERPDGSNFTLKIRSTKLEDSAMYFCASSDGDSNQPQHFGDGTRLSIL.

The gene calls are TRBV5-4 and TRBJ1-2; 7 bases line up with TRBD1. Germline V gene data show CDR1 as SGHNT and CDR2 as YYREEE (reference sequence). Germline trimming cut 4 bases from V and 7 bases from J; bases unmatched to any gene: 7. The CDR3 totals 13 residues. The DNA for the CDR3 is TGTGCCAGCAGCATGACAGGGCCCATTGGCTACACCTTC. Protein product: CASSMTGPIGYTF.

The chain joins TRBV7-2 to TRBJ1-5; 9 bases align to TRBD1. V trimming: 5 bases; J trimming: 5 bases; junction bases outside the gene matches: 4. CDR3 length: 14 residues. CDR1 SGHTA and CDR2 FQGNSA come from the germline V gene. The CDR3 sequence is CASSLRQGDQPQHF. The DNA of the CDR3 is TGTGCCAGCAGCCTACGACAGGGGGATCAGCCCCAGCATTTT.

CDR3 sequence reads: CATSAPGRTEYGYTF. Here the CDR3 DNA reads TGTGCCACCAGTGCCCCCGGGAGGACTGAGTATGGCTACACCTTC. The chain uses TRBV24-1 and TRBJ1-2; D call uncertain. Trimming removed 5 bases from V and 5 bases from J, with 17 bases in between. CDR3 size: 15 residues. Germline lookup yields CDR1 KGHDR and CDR2 SFDVKD.

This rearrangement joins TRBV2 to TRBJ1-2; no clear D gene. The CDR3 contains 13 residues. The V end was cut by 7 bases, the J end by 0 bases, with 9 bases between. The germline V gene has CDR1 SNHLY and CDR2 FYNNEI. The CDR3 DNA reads TGTGCCAGCAATGGCGGAACTAACTATGGCTACACCTTC. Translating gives CASNGGTNYGYTF. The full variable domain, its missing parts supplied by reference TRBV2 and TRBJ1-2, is EPEVTQTPSHQVTQMGQEVILRCVPISNHLYFYWYRQILGQKVEFLVSFYNNEISEKSEIFDDQFSVERPDGSNFTLKIRSTKLEDSAMYFCASNGGTNYGYTFGSGTRLTVV.

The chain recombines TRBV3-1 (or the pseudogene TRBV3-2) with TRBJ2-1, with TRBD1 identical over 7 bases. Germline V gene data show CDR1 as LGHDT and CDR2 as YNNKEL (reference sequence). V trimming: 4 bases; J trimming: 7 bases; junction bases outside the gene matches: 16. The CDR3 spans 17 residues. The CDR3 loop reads CASSPASLRDSRNEQFF. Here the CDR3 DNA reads TGTGCCAGCAGCCCCGCTAGTCTCCGGGACAGCCGAAATGAGCAGTTCTTC.

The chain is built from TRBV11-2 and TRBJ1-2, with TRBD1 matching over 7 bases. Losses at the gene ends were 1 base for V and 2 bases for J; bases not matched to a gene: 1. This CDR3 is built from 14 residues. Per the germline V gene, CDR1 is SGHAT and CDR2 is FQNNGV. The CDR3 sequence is CASSLGTGNYGYTF. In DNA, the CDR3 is TGTGCCAGCAGCTTAGGGACAGGCAACTATGGCTACACCTTC.

The CDR3: CASSQEVEGSPLHF. CDR3 sequence (DNA): TGTGCCAGCAGCCAGGAGGTAGAAGGTTCACCCCTCCACTTT. The chain carries TRBV5-4 and TRBJ1-6; unclear D gene. The germline CDR1 and CDR2 sequences are SGHNT and YYREEE (reference sequence). The CDR3 is made up of 14 amino acids. Between the trimmed V and J ends, which lost 4 bases and 9 bases, there was a span of 14 bases. The complete variable domain, with remaining parts taken from reference TRBV5-4 and TRBJ1-6, reads ETGVTQSPTHLIKTRGQQVTLRCSSQSGHNTVSWYQQALGQGPQFIFQYYREEENGRGNFPPRFSGLQFPNYSSELNVNALELDDSALYLCASSQEVEGSPLHFGNGTRLTVT.

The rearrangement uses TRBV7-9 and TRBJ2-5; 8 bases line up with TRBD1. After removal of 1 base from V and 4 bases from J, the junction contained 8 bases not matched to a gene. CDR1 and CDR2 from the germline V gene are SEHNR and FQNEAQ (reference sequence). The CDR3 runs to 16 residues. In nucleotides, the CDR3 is TGTGCCAGCAGCTTAGAAGTCAGGGGGCCGCGAGAGACCCAGTACTTC. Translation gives CASSLEVRGPRETQYF.

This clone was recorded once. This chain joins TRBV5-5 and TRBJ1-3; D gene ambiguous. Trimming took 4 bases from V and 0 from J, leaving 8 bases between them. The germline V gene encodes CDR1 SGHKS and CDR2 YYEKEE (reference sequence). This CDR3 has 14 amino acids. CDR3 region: CASSPGGSGNTIYF. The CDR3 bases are TGTGCCAGCAGCCCAGGAGGCTCTGGAAACACCATATATTTT.

DNA for the CDR3: TGTGCCAGTACGGGAAAGACTTCCTACGAGCAGTACTTC. It specifies CASTGKTSYEQYF. V gene TRBV19 combines with J gene TRBJ2-7, with D maybe TRBD2 (5 bases). V lost 7 bases and J 1 base, leaving 11 bases between the germline ends. Germline V lookup: CDR1 LNHDA, CDR2 SQIVND (reference sequence). The CDR3 totals 13 residues.

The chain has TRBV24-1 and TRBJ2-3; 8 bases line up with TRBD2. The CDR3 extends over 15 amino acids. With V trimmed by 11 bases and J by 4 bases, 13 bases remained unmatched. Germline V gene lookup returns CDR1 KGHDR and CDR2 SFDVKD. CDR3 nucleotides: TGTGCCATCGGACTAGCCTACGCTGGGGCAGATACGCAGTATTTT. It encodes CAIGLAYAGADTQYF.

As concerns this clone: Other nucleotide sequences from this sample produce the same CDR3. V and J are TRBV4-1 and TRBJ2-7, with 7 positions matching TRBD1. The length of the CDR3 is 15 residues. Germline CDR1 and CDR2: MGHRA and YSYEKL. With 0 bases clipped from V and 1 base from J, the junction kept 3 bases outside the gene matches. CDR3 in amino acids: CASSQEGRGSYEQYF. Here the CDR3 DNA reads TGCGCCAGCAGCCAAGAGGGCAGGGGGTCCTACGAGCAGTACTTC.

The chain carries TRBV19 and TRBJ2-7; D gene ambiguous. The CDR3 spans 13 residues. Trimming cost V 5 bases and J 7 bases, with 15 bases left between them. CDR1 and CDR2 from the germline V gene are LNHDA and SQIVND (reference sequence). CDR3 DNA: TGTGCCAGTAGTCCTACCTTACGATCGGAGCAGTACTTC. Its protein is CASSPTLRSEQYF.